The clone carrying this T cell receptor (beta chain) was found many times. Antigen specificity is unknown. These data originate in a study of T cell repertoires in cytomegalovirus infection. Study background: Indications of both CMV infection and matching HLA type were provided by public TCR beta signatures. General study results and limits: The ex vivo response was dominated by HLA-C-restricted CMV-specific TCR beta clonotypes. Cumulative frequency (of public TCR beta family members) identified carriers of CMV plus the relevant HLA.

In TCRdb, the reads were re-called with MiXCR into one record per CDR3 protein. The sample has a few hundred thousand distinct CDR3 sequences; approximately 17% are singletons. The germline V and J ends were trimmed by 0 bases and 7 bases, with 22 bases remaining between them. Per the germline V gene, CDR1 is DFQATT and CDR2 is SNEGSKA (reference sequence). This CDR3 spans 17 amino acids. The sequence was obtained from a human donor in good health (CMV status not recorded). Some clones in this sample may be carry-over from other donors' samples. V gene TRBV20-1 combines with J gene TRBJ1-5; D is ambiguous. The specimen sequenced was CD8+ T cells from PBMCs. The DNA for the CDR3 is TGCAGTGCTAGAGACCCCAATGTCTGGTTGGGTCGACAGCCCCAGCATTTT. This codes for CSARDPNVWLGRQPQHF.